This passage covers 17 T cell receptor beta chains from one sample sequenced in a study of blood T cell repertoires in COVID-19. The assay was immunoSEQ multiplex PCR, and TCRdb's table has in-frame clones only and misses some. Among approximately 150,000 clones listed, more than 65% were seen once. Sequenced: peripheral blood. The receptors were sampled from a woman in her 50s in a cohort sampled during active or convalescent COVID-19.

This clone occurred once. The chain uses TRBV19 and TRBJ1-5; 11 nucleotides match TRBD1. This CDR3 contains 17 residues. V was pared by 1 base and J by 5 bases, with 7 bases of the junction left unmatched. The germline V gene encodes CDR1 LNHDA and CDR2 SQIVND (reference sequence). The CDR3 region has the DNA TGTGCCAGTAGTATAGGGGCGGGACAGGGGGATCATCAGCCCCAGCATTTT. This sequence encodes CASSIGAGQGDHQPQHF.

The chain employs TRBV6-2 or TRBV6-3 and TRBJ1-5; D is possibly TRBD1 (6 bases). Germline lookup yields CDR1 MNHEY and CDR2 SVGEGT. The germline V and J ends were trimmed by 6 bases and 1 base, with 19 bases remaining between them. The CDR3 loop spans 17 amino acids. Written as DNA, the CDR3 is TGTGCCAGCAGCCGAGCCACGACAGGTGGGAGCAATCAGCCCCAGCATTTT. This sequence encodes CASSRATTGGSNQPQHF.

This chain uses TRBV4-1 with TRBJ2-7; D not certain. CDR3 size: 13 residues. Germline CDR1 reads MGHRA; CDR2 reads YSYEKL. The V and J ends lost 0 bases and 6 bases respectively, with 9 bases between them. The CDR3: CASSQERRTEQYF. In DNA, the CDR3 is TGCGCCAGCAGCCAAGAGAGGCGTACCGAGCAGTACTTC.

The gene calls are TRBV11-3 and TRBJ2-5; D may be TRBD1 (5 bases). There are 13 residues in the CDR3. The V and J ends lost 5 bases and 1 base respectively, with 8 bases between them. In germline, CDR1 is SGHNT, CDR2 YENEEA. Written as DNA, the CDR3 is TGTGCCAGCAGCGGGGCGCTCCAAGAGACCCAGTACTTC. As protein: CASSGALQETQYF.

CDR3 coding DNA: TGTGCCAGCAGTGATACAGGGATATGGTCCTATAATTCACCCCTCCACTTT. This gives the protein CASSDTGIWSYNSPLHF. This rearrangement joins TRBV7-9 to TRBJ1-6, with TRBD1 as a possible D gene (6 bases). The CDR3 runs 17 residues. Germline loops: CDR1 SEHNR, CDR2 FQNEAQ (reference sequence). Trimming took off 6 bases at V and 1 base at J, with 16 bases between the two ends.

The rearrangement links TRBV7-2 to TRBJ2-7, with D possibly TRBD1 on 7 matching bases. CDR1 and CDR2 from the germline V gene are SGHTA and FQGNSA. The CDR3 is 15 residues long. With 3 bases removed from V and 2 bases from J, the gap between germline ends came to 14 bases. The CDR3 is CASSLQQGGTYEQYF. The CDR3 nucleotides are TGTGCCAGCAGCTTGCAGCAGGGGGGAACCTACGAGCAGTACTTC.

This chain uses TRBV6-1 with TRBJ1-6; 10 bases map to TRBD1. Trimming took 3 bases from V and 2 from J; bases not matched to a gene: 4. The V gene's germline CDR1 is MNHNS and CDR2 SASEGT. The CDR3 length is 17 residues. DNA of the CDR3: TGTGCCAGCAGTGACAGACAGGGGGCGACCTATAATTCACCCCTCCACTTT. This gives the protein CASSDRQGATYNSPLHF.

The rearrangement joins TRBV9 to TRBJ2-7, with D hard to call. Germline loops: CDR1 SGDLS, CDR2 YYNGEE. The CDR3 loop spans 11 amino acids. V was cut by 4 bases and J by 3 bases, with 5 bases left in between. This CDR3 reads CASSLVYEQYF. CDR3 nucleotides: TGTGCCAGCAGCCTCGTCTACGAGCAGTACTTC. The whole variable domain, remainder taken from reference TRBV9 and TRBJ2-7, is DSGVTQTPKHLITATGQRVTLRCSPRSGDLSVYWYQQSLDQGLQFLIQYYNGEERAKGNILERFSAQQFPDLHSELNLSSLELGDSALYFCASSLVYEQYFGPGTRLTVT.

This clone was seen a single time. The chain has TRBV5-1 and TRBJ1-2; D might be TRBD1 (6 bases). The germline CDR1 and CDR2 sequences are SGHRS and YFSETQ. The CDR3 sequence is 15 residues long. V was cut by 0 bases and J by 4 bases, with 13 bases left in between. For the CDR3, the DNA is TGCGCCAGCAGCTTGGAGGGCAGGGGAGCCTATGGCTACACCTTC. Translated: CASSLEGRGAYGYTF.

The CDR3 reads CASSSSTGDYGYTF. The CDR3 region has the DNA TGTGCCAGCAGCTCCAGCACAGGGGACTATGGCTACACCTTC. V usage is TRBV7-3 and J usage is TRBJ1-2; 7 nucleotides align to TRBD1. Germline V gives CDR1 SGHTA, CDR2 FQGTGA. Germline trimming cut 4 bases from V and 3 bases from J; bases unmatched to any gene: 5. This CDR3 spans 14 amino acids.

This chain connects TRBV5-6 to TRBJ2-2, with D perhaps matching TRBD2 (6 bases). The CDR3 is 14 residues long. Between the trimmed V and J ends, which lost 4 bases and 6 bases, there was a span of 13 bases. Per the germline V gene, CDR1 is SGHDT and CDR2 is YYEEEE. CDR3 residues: CASSPRGAAGELFF. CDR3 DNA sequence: TGTGCCAGCAGCCCGCGGGGAGCGGCCGGGGAGCTGTTTTTT.

This CDR3 is CASSQTAFEDIQYF. The DNA for the CDR3 is TGTGCCAGCAGCCAAACAGCATTTGAAGACATTCAGTACTTC. The V call is TRBV6-5, the J call TRBJ2-4; no definite D call. Germline V gene lookup returns CDR1 MNHEY and CDR2 SVGAGI. The CDR3 is made up of 14 amino acids. V shed 6 bases and J shed 8 bases, with 17 bases lying between them.

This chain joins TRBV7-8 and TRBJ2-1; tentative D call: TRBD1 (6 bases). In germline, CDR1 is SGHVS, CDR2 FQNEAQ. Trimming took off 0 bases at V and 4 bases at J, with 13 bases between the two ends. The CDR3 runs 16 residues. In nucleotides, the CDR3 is TGTGCCAGCAGCTTAGCGCTAGGGGGATCGTACAATGAGCAGTTCTTC. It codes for CASSLALGGSYNEQFF. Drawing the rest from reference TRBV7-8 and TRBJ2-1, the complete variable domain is GAGVSQSPRYKVAKRGQDVALRCDPISGHVSLFWYQQALGQGPEFLTYFQNEAQLDKSGLPSDRFFAERPEGSVSTLKIQRTQQEDSAVYLCASSLALGGSYNEQFFGPGTRLTVL.

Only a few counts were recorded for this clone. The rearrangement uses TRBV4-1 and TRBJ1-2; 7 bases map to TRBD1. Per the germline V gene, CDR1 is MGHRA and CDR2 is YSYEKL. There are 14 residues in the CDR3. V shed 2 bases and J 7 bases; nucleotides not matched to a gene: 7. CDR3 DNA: TGCGCCAGCAGCCAATCCGTAGGGGGCTCTGGCTACACCTTC. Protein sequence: CASSQSVGGSGYTF.

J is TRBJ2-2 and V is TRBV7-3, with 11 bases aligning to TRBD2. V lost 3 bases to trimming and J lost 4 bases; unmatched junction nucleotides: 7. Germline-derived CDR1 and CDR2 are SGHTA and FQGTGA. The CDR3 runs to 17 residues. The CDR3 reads CASSFSPSGGTTGELFF. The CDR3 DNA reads TGTGCCAGCAGCTTCTCCCCTAGCGGGGGGACCACCGGGGAGCTGTTTTTT.

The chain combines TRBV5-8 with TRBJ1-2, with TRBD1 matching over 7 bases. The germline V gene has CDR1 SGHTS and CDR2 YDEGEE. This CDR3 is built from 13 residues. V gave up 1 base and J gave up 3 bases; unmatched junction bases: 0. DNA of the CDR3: TGTGCCAGCAGCTTGACAGGGGACTATGGCTACACCTTC. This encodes CASSLTGDYGYTF.

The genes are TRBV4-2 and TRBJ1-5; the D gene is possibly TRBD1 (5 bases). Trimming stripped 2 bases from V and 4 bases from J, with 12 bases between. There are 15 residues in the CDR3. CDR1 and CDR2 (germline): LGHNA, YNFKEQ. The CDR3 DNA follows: TGTGCCAGCAGCCAATCTTCACAGGTTAATCAGCCCCAGCATTTT. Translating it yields CASSQSSQVNQPQHF.